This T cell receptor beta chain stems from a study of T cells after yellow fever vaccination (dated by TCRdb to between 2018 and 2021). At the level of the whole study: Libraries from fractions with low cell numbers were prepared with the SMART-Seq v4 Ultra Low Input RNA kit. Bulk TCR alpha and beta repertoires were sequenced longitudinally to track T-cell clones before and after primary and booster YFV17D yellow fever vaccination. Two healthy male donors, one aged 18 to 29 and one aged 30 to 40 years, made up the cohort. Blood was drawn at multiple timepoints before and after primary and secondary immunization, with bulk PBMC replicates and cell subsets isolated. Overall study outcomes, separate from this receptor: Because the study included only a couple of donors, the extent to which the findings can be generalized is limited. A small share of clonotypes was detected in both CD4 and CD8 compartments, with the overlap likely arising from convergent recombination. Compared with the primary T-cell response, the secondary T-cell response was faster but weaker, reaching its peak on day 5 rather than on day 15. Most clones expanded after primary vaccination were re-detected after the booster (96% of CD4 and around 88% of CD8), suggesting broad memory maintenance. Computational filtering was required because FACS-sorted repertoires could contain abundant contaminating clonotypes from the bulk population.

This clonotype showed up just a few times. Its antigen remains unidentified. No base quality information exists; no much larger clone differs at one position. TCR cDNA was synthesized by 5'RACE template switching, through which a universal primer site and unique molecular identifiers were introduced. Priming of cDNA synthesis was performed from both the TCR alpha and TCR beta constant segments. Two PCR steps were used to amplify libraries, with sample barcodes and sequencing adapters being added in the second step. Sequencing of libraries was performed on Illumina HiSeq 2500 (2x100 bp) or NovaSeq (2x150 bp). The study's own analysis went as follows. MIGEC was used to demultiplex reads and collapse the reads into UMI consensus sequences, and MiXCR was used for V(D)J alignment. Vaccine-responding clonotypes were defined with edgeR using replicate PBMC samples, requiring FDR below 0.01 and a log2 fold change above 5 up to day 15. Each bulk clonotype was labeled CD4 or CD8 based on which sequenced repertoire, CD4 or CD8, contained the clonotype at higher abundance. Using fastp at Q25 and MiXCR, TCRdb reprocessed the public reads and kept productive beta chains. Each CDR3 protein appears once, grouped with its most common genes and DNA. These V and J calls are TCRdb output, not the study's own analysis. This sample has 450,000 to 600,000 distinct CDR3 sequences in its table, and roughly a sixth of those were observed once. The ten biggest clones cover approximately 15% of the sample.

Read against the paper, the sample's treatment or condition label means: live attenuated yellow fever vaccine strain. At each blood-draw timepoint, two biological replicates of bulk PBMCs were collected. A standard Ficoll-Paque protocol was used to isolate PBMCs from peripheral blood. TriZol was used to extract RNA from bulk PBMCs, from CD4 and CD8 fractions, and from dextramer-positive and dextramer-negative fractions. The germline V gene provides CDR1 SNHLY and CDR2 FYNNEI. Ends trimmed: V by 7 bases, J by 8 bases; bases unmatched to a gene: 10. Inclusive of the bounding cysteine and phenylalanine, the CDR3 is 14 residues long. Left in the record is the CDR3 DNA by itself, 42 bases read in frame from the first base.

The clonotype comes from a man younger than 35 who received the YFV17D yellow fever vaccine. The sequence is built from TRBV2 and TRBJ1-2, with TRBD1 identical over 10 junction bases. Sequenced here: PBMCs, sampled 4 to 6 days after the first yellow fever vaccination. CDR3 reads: CASTPLGTGEGYTF. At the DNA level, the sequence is TGTGCCAGCACCCCATTAGGGACAGGGGAAGGCTACACCTTC.